Here is one T cell receptor beta chain with its context. These data come from a study of T cell responses to AZD1222 COVID-19 vaccine. The CDR3 is 19 amino acids. The V and J ends lost 5 bases and 1 base respectively, with 21 bases between them. Germline V lookup: CDR1 MNHNY, CDR2 SVGAGI (reference sequence). Generated by immunoSEQ multiplex PCR, the TCRdb table keeps only in-frame clones and is missing some. The sample includes roughly 55,000 clones, about 90% of them seen just once. V and J are TRBV6-6 and TRBJ2-6, with D perhaps matching TRBD1 or TRBD2 (5 bases each). This clonotype was sampled from an adult in good health. The specimen comprised peripheral blood, sampled on day 0 of AZD1222 vaccination. The chain's CDR3 is CASSPEGSGMESGANVLTF. Written as DNA, the CDR3 is TGTGCCAGCAGTCCTGAGGGGTCAGGTATGGAATCTGGGGCCAACGTCCTGACTTTC.